This T cell receptor beta chain emerged from a study of cytomegalovirus exposure and HLA in healthy donors. Points on this clone: Its antigen is as yet unknown.

Whole-study results and caveats: It was reported in a later analysis that an Asian-associated ancestry cluster showed fewer N-insertions than the roughly 670-donor mean. A later analysis found most CMV-associated TCR beta chains apparently HLA-restricted.

This CDR3 comprises 13 residues. CDR1 and CDR2 (germline): LNHDA, SQIVND (reference sequence). Trimming removed 1 base from V and 6 bases from J; junction bases left unmatched: 2. Primers included in the PCR were 60 Vbeta and 13 Jbeta primers. Clones were sequenced by immunoSEQ multiplex PCR, and TCRdb holds only the in-frame ones, with some missing. Of approximately 150,000 clones listed, around 82% were seen once; the top ten hold over 8.5%. The chain joins TRBV19 to TRBJ2-7, with 8 bases lining up with TRBD1. Sequenced material: PBMCs. The clonotype originates from a man aged 45-60 years in good health and CMV-seropositive. The CDR3 DNA sequence: TGTGCCAGTAGTATAGGACAGGGGACCGAGCAGTACTTC. This codes for CASSIGQGTEQYF.